Each of the 6 T cell receptor beta chains below was sequenced from the same sample in a study of pediatric ulcerative colitis (dated by TCRdb to about 2019). The method was the immunoSEQ multiplex PCR assay. TCRdb's version of the immuneACCESS table is confined to in-frame rearrangements and falls short of the full clone set. An unresolved V gene accounts for under half of the shortfall where checked; the remainder is of unknown origin. The sample data list tens of thousands of clones, and about three quarters of these were observed just once. 5.2% of the sample rests with the top ten. Source material: blood. The receptors were sampled from a boy between 10 and 17 years old with moderate ulcerative colitis.

In its sample, this clone was seen a few times. The chain combines TRBV20-1 with TRBJ2-5; D not certain. Germline V gives CDR1 DFQATT, CDR2 SNEGSKA (reference sequence). V was pared by 5 bases and J by 5 bases, with 6 bases between. The CDR3 extends over 10 amino acids. The chain's CDR3 is CSAGRETQYF. CDR3 DNA: TGCAGTGCTGGTCGGGAGACCCAGTACTTC.

The CDR3 reads CASSLGASGAYNEQFF. The CDR3 DNA reads TGTGCCAGCAGCTTAGGGGCTAGCGGGGCTTACAATGAGCAGTTCTTC. The chain links TRBV11-3 to TRBJ2-1; 9 positions match TRBD2. Germline V lookup: CDR1 SGHNT, CDR2 YENEEA. CDR3 length: 16 amino acids. The junction had 5 bases not matched to a gene; V was cut back by 1 base and J by 4 bases.

The V and J genes are TRBV10-2 and TRBJ1-2, with 8 bases aligning to TRBD1. The CDR3 spans 13 residues. Germline assignment: CDR1 WSHSY and CDR2 SAAADI. V trimming: 10 bases; J trimming: 6 bases; junction bases outside the gene matches: 10. CDR3 loop: CATSRGLLNGYTF. DNA of the CDR3: TGCGCCACTTCCAGGGGGCTCCTTAATGGCTACACCTTC.

The V and J genes are TRBV29-1 and TRBJ1-2, with D tentatively TRBD1 (5 bases). The length of the CDR3 is 15 residues. V lost 3 bases to trimming and J lost 3 bases, with 17 bases between them. Germline loops: CDR1 SQVTM, CDR2 ANQGSEA. The CDR3 region is CSVERRVGGDYGYTF. The CDR3 DNA is TGCAGCGTTGAGCGCAGGGTGGGGGGGGACTATGGCTACACCTTC.

DNA of the CDR3: TGTGCCAGCAGTTACTCAGGGGGAAACACTGAAGCTTTCTTT. This gives the protein CASSYSGGNTEAFF. The J gene is TRBJ1-1, the V gene TRBV6-5, with D perhaps matching TRBD1 (6 bases). Per germline, CDR1 MNHEY and CDR2 SVGAGI. The CDR3 consists of 14 residues. The germline V and J ends were trimmed by 0 bases and 2 bases, with 7 bases remaining between them.

This clone has just a few counts. This rearrangement joins TRBV9 to TRBJ1-3; D gene unclear. The ends were cut back, 0 bases at V and 0 bases at J, with 7 bases in the middle. CDR3 length equals 15 residues. Germline assignment: CDR1 SGDLS and CDR2 YYNGEE. The CDR3 DNA reads as TGTGCCAGCAGCGTAGATGCAGTCTCTGGAAACACCATATATTTT. Translated, it gives CASSVDAVSGNTIYF.